A single sample gave rise to the 5 T cell receptor beta chains below, sequenced in a study of shared clonotypes between healthy human individuals. Sequencing used immunoSEQ multiplex PCR; TCRdb keeps in-frame clones, though not all of them. The sample lists about a million clones, 60% to 80% seen once, with approximately 0.9% in the top ten. Sequencing was carried out using memory CD4+ T cells from PBMCs. Subset indicated: CD45RA-negative fraction. The receptors shown here come from a man younger than 35 in good health. Some clones in this sample may be carry-over from other donors' samples.

The chain recombines TRBV6-7 with TRBJ1-5; the D gene is possibly TRBD1 (5 bases). TRBV6-7 falls under the ORF class, with uncertain function. This CDR3 is built from 15 residues. V was shortened by 6 bases and J by 7 bases, with 19 bases between the two germline ends. This chain's CDR3 is CASSPRCGARQPQHF. CDR3 sequence (DNA): TGTGCCAGCAGCCCTCGATGTGGGGCGCGGCAGCCCCAGCATTTT.

In its sample, this clone was seen once. The CDR3 here is CASSPIPEREGDYEQYF. DNA for the CDR3: TGTGCCAGCAGTCCGATTCCGGAGCGGGAGGGGGACTACGAGCAGTACTTC. This sequence joins TRBV28 and TRBJ2-7; 10 positions agree with TRBD2. V was clipped by 5 bases and J by 3 bases; unmatched bases: 13. Germline V lookup: CDR1 MDHEN, CDR2 SYDVKM. The CDR3 length is 17 residues.

This chain connects TRBV11-2 to TRBJ2-7; TRBD2 agrees at 8 bases. The trim removed 5 bases at V and 1 base at J, leaving 7 bases unmatched. This CDR3 contains 15 residues. CDR1 and CDR2 (germline): SGHAT, FQNNGV. CDR3 loop: CASSRGSSGSYEQYF. The CDR3 DNA reads as TGTGCCAGCAGCCGGGGGTCTAGCGGGTCCTACGAGCAGTACTTC.

V usage is TRBV5-1 and J usage is TRBJ1-4; 10 positions agree with TRBD1. This CDR3 spans 13 amino acids. CDR1 SGHRS and CDR2 YFSETQ come from the germline V gene. Losses at the gene ends were 4 bases for V and 8 bases for J; bases not matched to a gene: 2. The CDR3 sequence: CASSGDRGEKLFF. The CDR3 region has the DNA TGCGCCAGCAGCGGGGACAGGGGAGAAAAACTGTTTTTT.

This clone showed up just a few times. The V call is TRBV6-1, the J call TRBJ2-1; no reliable D call. Trimming cost V 11 bases and J 8 bases, with 7 bases left between them. Per the germline V gene, CDR1 is MNHNS and CDR2 is SASEGT. CDR3 length: 9 residues. The CDR3 sequence: CAARYEQFF. In DNA, the CDR3 is TGTGCCGCAAGGTATGAGCAGTTCTTC.